This T cell receptor beta chain comes out of a study of blood T cell repertoires in COVID-19. For the study at large: COVID-19 samples, acute and convalescent, were from the United States, Italy and Spain. T cells, B-cell-depleted T cells, or PBMCs supplied cDNA or gDNA.

This clone was detected once. Under the authors' procedure: How many nucleated cells were present was estimated from reference gene primer amplification. Clones were read by immunoSEQ multiplex PCR, and TCRdb kept only the in-frame ones, dropping some. V and J calls and clone size follow that table, whereas D and trimming were derived from the DNA. The repertoire consists of just over 60,000 clones, with less than 85% occurring once and the leading ten covering around a sixth. V dropped 2 bases and J dropped 7; count of bases not matched to a gene: 4. Germline V gene sequence: CDR1 LGHNA, CDR2 YNFKEQ. The CDR3 totals 14 residues.

The V and J genes are TRBV4-2 and TRBJ1-1, with 10 bases aligning to TRBD1. This TCR was recovered from a man between 60 and 75 years old with acute or convalescent COVID-19. The sequenced material came from peripheral blood. CDR3 in DNA: TGTGCCAGCAGCCAACCGGGACAGGGGTTTGAAGCTTTCTTT. Amino acid sequence: CASSQPGQGFEAFF.